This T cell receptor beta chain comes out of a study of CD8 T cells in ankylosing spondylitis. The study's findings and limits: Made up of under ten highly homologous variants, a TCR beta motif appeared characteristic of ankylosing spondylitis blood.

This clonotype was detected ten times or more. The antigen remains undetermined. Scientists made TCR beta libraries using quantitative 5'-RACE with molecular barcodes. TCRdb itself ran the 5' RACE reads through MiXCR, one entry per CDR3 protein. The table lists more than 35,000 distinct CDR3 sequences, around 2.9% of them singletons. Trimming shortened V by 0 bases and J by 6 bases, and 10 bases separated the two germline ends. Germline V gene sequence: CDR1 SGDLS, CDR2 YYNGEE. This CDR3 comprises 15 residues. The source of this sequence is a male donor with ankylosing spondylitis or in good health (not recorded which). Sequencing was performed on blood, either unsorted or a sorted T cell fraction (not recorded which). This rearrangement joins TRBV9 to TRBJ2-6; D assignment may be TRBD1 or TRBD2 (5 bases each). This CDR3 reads CASSVGGTTANVLTF. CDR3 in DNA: TGTGCCAGCAGCGTAGGAGGGACCACGGCCAACGTCCTGACTTTC.